This TCR beta chain comes out of a study of T cells after yellow fever vaccination. TCRdb re-analysed the 5' RACE reads in MiXCR, keeping a single row per CDR3 protein. The table includes 250,000 to 350,000 distinct CDR3 sequences, approximately 4% detected once. This clonotype was seen a handful of times. The V and J ends lost 4 bases and 2 bases, in that order; junction bases with no gene match: 12. This CDR3 spans 17 amino acids. Germline-derived CDR1 and CDR2 are SGHRS and YFSETQ. The source was PBMCs, collected 15 days after the yellow fever booster vaccination. This chain connects TRBV5-1 to TRBJ2-3; 8 bases map to TRBD2. The receptor was isolated from a young man who received the YFV17D yellow fever vaccine. The CDR3 DNA sequence: TGCGCCAGCAGCCGTTGGGGGCGGGGGGTCGTCACAGATACGCAGTATTTT. Protein sequence: CASSRWGRGVVTDTQYF. Full variable domain (outside the CDR3, taken from reference TRBV5-1 and TRBJ2-3): KAGVTQTPRYLIKTRGQQVTLSCSPISGHRSVSWYQQTPGQGLQFLFEYFSETQRNKGNFPGRFSGRQFSNSRSEMNVSTLELGDSALYLCASSRWGRGVVTDTQYFGPGTRLTVL.